The 8 T cell receptor beta chains below come from one sample, sequenced in a study of cytomegalovirus exposure and HLA in healthy donors. The PCR ran on 60 Vbeta and 13 Jbeta primers. Produced via immunoSEQ multiplex PCR; TCRdb's table is partial and in-frame only. The table has under 200,000 clones, around 80% seen once. Sequencing was done on a sample of PBMCs. These receptors were taken from a middle-aged man in good health and CMV-seronegative.

V gene TRBV7-2 combines with J gene TRBJ1-6, with D uncertain. The CDR3 is 15 residues long. CDR1 and CDR2 (germline): SGHTA, FQGNSA. Trimming pared 4 bases from V and 4 bases from J, leaving 11 bases between. The CDR3, as DNA: TGTGCCAGCAGCTCAAGTCGGGTATATAATTCACCCCTCCACTTT. Translating it yields CASSSSRVYNSPLHF.

J is TRBJ2-1 and V is TRBV4-3, with 10 bases aligning to TRBD2. There are 18 residues in the CDR3. V trimming: 0 bases; J trimming: 0 bases; junction bases outside the gene matches: 5. Germline loops: CDR1 LGHNA, CDR2 YSLEER. The CDR3 DNA sequence: TGCGCCAGCAGCCAAGAAGGCCTAGCGGGGGCCTCCTACAATGAGCAGTTCTTC. The encoded protein is CASSQEGLAGASYNEQFF.

A single count supports this clone. This chain uses TRBV30 with TRBJ2-7, with 7 bases lining up with TRBD1. V lost 3 bases and J lost 5; bases outside the gene matches: 4. CDR3 length equals 12 residues. Germline V gene data show CDR1 as GTSNPN and CDR2 as SVGIG (reference sequence). As DNA, the CDR3 is TGTGCCTGGAGGACAGGGCGAAACGAGCAGTACTTC. This codes for CAWRTGRNEQYF.

The chain combines TRBV5-1 with TRBJ1-3; possibly TRBD1 for D (5 bases). The V gene lost 4 bases and the J gene lost 6 bases, with 14 bases spanning the gap. The CDR3 is made up of 14 amino acids. Germline V gene lookup returns CDR1 SGHRS and CDR2 YFSETQ. The DNA for the CDR3 is TGCGCCAGCAGCCGCGACAGTTTGACAAACACCATATATTTT. Its translation is CASSRDSLTNTIYF.

The chain uses TRBV7-8 and TRBJ2-7; 8 nucleotides line up with TRBD1. The CDR3 runs to 15 residues. The V segment lost 2 bases and the J segment 3 bases; nucleotides outside the gene matches: 6. CDR1 and CDR2 (germline): SGHVS, FQNEAQ. CDR3 sequence: CASSLMTGEFYEQYF. In DNA form, the CDR3 reads TGTGCCAGCAGCTTAATGACAGGGGAATTCTACGAGCAGTACTTC.

V is TRBV9 and J is TRBJ2-2, with 7 bases that match TRBD1. The CDR3 is 15 residues long. J was trimmed by 4 bases and V by 3 bases; bases with no gene match: 6. Germline V gene data show CDR1 as SGDLS and CDR2 as YYNGEE. The chain's CDR3 is CASSASTGSTGELFF. In DNA, the CDR3 is TGTGCCAGCAGCGCCTCGACAGGGAGCACCGGGGAGCTGTTTTTT.

V usage is TRBV14 and J usage is TRBJ2-3, with D maybe TRBD2 (5 bases). CDR1 and CDR2 from the germline V gene are SGHDN and FVKESK. With 8 bases removed from V and 8 bases from J, the gap between germline ends came to 17 bases. This CDR3 has 13 residues. The CDR3 coding sequence is TGTGCCAGCGCTCCGGGGATGATCGGTACGCAGTATTTT. Its translation is CASAPGMIGTQYF.

This chain joins TRBV18 and TRBJ2-6, with D perhaps matching TRBD1 (6 bases). The germline CDR1 and CDR2 sequences are KGHSH and LQKENI. The V end lost 3 bases, the J end lost 0 bases, and 21 bases lay between the germline ends. This CDR3 spans 20 amino acids. The CDR3 spells CASSPQWAGEPLSGANVLTF. In nucleotides, the CDR3 is TGTGCCAGCTCACCCCAATGGGCAGGGGAGCCCCTCTCTGGGGCCAACGTCCTGACTTTC.